This TCR beta chain was found in a study of cytomegalovirus exposure and HLA in healthy donors (dated by TCRdb to about 2017). Study-wide context: An earlier analysis of about 560 of the donors reported 276 Gb of sequence data and some 110 million unique TCR beta sequences obtained from some 170 million T cells. An early release that covered approximately 600 HLA-typed donors contained approximately 300 gigabases of sequencing data and 70 million to 100 million unique TCR sequences. The genetic ancestry cluster associated with self-reported Caucasian donors included 81% of the roughly 360 genotyped donors. The study aimed to test whether cataloging public T cell receptors could reveal signatures of past pathogen exposure. The T cell repertoires of roughly 660 subjects were profiled by immunosequencing and related to cytomegalovirus serostatus. In addition to the first cohort of 500 to 850 subjects, a separate validation cohort of 130 or so different subjects was used. To predict cytomegalovirus infection status, the study combined high-throughput TCR immunosequencing, statistical association of individual TCRs with disease status, and machine learning. In a later analysis, previously published TCR beta repertoires from more than 500 donors were re-analyzed and high-resolution HLA genotyping was added so that TCR occurrence patterns could be studied. In the later analysis, no new phenotypic data were used to find candidate immune exposures; instead, reliance was placed on TCR beta sequences and their occurrence across donors. In an earlier analysis of roughly 600 of the donors, high-throughput TCR beta sequencing was used to judge whether each TCR beta V gene segment behaved as functional or pseudogenic. Donor age, sex, ethnicity and CMV serostatus were compiled alongside the repertoire data. A later genetic analysis used genome-wide SNP genotypes for about 65% of the 666 donors, treating that subset as a discovery cohort. All discovery cohort repertoires had been generated using a single sequencing platform. HLA typing included class I and class II loci at four-digit resolution. The number of typed donors differed by locus: roughly 629-640 for A, B, C, DRB1 and DQB1; approximately 520 for DQA1; 606 for DPA1; and around 450 for DPB1. About 5 DR-DQ haplotypes were handled as single units for association and clustering, since linkage in the cohort was strong. On average, roughly 200,000 unique TCR beta nucleotide sequences were sequenced per donor among roughly 430 genotyped donors of the cohort, with roughly 18% of those sequences being non-productive. Study-wide findings and limitations: According to the authors, the approach could potentially be generalized to other disease states and immunological phenotypes. An earlier analysis of approximately 530 of the donors showed that most TCR beta V segments appeared in productive rearrangements either about 90% or about 30% of the time, which broadly matched IMGT annotations. This cohort had only TCR beta chains sequenced, and the lack of alpha or paired-chain data limited which features could be detected. A later genetic analysis associated a missense DCLRE1C variant with V-gene and J-gene trimming of TCR beta chains, and an independent cohort replicated the association. In vitro tests confirmed that three of the cytomegalovirus-associated TCR beta chains recognize cytomegalovirus antigens. Some IMGT-functional V segments, including TRBV6-2 and TRBV6-3, could not be told apart with the 87-base-pair reads, so those segments were excluded. HLA typing was unavailable for some donors at each locus, so association tests used only the typed subset. Because counts were too low, about 18 rarely observed V segments, including chromosome 9 orphons, were excluded from the earlier analysis of a few hundred of the donors. Across donors, most TCR sequences were observed very rarely, whereas some public TCRs were present in many individuals. In a later analysis, 16,951 TCR beta sequences were associated with specific HLA alleles at a false discovery rate of 0.05. Compared with the 666-donor mean, donors in an Asian-associated ancestry cluster had fewer N-insertions in productive TCRs, according to a later genetic analysis. Linkage disequilibrium might explain the correlated functional status among segregating V segments, but an unknown experimental factor could not be excluded. The sequencing pipeline was judged likely to have produced a cluster of highly shared sequence variants as a technical artifact. In a later analysis, the rate of TCR association differed among HLA loci, with DRB1 alleles having the most associated TCRs and HLA-C alleles having the fewest. In a later analysis, several top co-occurrence clusters were reported to appear linked to parvovirus B19, influenza, CMV and Epstein-Barr virus. A further reported finding was that TCR beta sequences accurately predicted the HLA-A and HLA-B alleles for most subjects in the first cohort. Assigning TCR associations to individual alleles was difficult when HLA alleles, especially DR and DQ, strongly co-occurred. For the cohort, immune exposure information was limited to CMV serostatus. The classifier was reported to diagnose cytomegalovirus status with high specificity and sensitivity in both the original and validation cohorts. In a later analysis, HLA-associated TCR beta chains were found to be more clonally expanded and to have lower generation probabilities than equally common non-associated chains. The study gave a list of under 200 TCR beta chains associated with cytomegalovirus. The presence/absence analyses assumed that sequencing depth was roughly uniform across donors, and that assumption may not be true. In a later analysis, most CMV-associated TCR beta chains were found to appear HLA-restricted, with HLA associations seemingly driven largely by CMV exposure.

In total, approximately 690 healthy bone marrow donors made up the cohort. At the time of sampling, every cohort member was nominally healthy, though immune exposures that went unrecorded were likely present. The donor was CMV seropositive and was included in the group of some 290 seropositive cohort members. Each donor provided a peripheral blood sample, and peripheral blood mononuclear cells were used for TCR beta sequencing. The Qiagen DNeasy Blood Extraction Kit was used to extract genomic DNA from the blood cell samples. Library method: the immunoSEQ multiplex PCR assay. A mixture of 60 forward primers for TCR Vbeta segments and 13 reverse primers for TCR Jbeta segments was used in the multiplex PCR. A multiplex PCR assay on genomic DNA amplified the CDR3 region of rearranged TCR beta genes. Amplified TCR beta libraries were sequenced as 87-base-pair reads on the Illumina HiSeq System. In the original analysis: A later analysis counted about 80 million unique TCR beta chains across the 666 repertoires, and roughly 11 million of these chains were shared by at least two donors. To remove PCR and sequencing errors, raw reads were error-corrected and collapsed into unique sequences using a nearest-neighbor algorithm that merged closely related sequences. CDR3 sequences were aligned to IMGT reference sequences to assign V, D and J gene segments. For a sequence to be retained, at least a six-nucleotide match to both a V gene segment and a J gene segment was required. A rearrangement counted as productive if the CDR3 had no stop codons and remained in frame with V and J, and every other rearrangement counted as non-productive. CDR3 was defined by IMGT convention, running from the second conserved V-encoded cysteine to the conserved J-encoded phenylalanine. Sequences without an unambiguous match to a single V gene segment were excluded from the earlier analysis of about 600 of the donors. In an earlier analysis of 450 to 750 of the donors, a V segment was called functional when productive rearrangements were above 56.7%, and segregating when the standard deviation between donors exceeded 5%. A statistical classification framework was built for diagnosing cytomegalovirus status from the catalog of TCR beta chain sequences. In a later analysis, V and J genes were assigned by comparing TCR nucleotide sequences against IMGT/GENE-DB human TR gene sequences. Using the TCRdist pipeline, a later analysis assigned CDR3 sequences along with most-parsimonious VDJ recombination scenarios. A later analysis defined each TCR beta chain by its CDR3 amino acid sequence plus V-gene family, and excluded reads lacking a unique V-gene family. A later analysis removed over 500 highly shared, low-generation-probability nucleotide sequences to deal with suspected cross-contamination and a sequencing artifact. In a later analysis, a clonal expansion index for each public chain was calculated from normalized within-repertoire ranks of inferred template counts. A later analysis computed generation probabilities with a VDJ recombination model fitted to out-of-frame rearrangements, and checked the results against IGoR. A later analysis scored TCR-TCR, TCR-HLA and TCR-CMV co-occurrence with hypergeometric tests, applying a repertoire-size bias correction to TCR pairs. A later analysis estimated false discovery rates by permuting HLA or CMV assignments 20 times. A later analysis grouped co-occurring TCRs with DBSCAN, adding TCRdist sequence similarity when clustering within HLA-allele-positive subsets. Repertoires with fewer than 30,000 or more than 120,000 public chains, plus five repertoires with anomalous nucleotide sharing, were excluded from co-occurrence clustering. The clones in this table, taken by TCRdb from immuneACCESS, are in-frame only. Not every clone is retained; where verified, under half of the shortfall comes from an unresolved V gene, and the cause of the rest is unknown. Clonal size and the V and J genes are those of that table, whereas D and trimming came from the DNA. A total of 250,000 to 300,000 clones appear in this sample, approximately 84% of them only once. 1.5% to 2.5% of the sample goes to the ten largest clones.

Note on this clone: Its antigen is currently not known. Within one base of it there is no much larger clone, and no base qualities were kept.

After removal of 1 base from V and 7 bases from J, the junction retains 5 bases not matched to a gene. CDR1 is given as SGHNT and CDR2 as YENEEA, both from the germline V gene. Including cysteine and phenylalanine, the CDR3 has 14 amino acids. The entry retains the CDR3 DNA only, 42 bases that are in frame from base 1. The sequence came from a woman in her thirties or forties in good health and CMV-seropositive. The chain is assembled from TRBV11-3 and TRBJ2-5, and 8 bases in between align with TRBD1. Sample: PBMCs. For the CDR3, the sequence is CASSLGTGMGTQYF. At the DNA level, the sequence is TGTGCCAGCAGCTTAGGGACAGGGATGGGGACCCAGTACTTC.